This T cell receptor beta chain was profiled in a study of T cells in Graves' hyperthyroidism and ophthalmopathy. This clonotype was picked up many times. The source material, RNA transcripts, was used to amplify TCR beta CDR3 regions. The primer set for the first-round RT-PCR of the TCR CDR3 was HTBI. TCRdb re-derived calls from the multiplex PCR reads in MiXCR, one entry per CDR3 protein. Seen here are 620,000 or so distinct CDR3 sequences, around 13% observed once, and the top ten hold around 13%. The V gene's germline CDR1 is LGHDT and CDR2 YNNKEL (reference sequence). The CDR3 is made up of 15 amino acids. The V gene end was trimmed by 1 base and the J gene end by 4 bases; junction bases not matched to a gene: 3.

This chain links TRBV3-1 with TRBJ1-1; 10 bases map to TRBD1. This TCR was sampled from a woman in her fifties or sixties with Graves' ophthalmopathy. The sequenced sample was blood. CDR3 bases: TGTGCCAGCAGCCAAGGACAGGGGGCCGTCACTGAAGCTTTCTTT. Its protein product is CASSQGQGAVTEAFF.